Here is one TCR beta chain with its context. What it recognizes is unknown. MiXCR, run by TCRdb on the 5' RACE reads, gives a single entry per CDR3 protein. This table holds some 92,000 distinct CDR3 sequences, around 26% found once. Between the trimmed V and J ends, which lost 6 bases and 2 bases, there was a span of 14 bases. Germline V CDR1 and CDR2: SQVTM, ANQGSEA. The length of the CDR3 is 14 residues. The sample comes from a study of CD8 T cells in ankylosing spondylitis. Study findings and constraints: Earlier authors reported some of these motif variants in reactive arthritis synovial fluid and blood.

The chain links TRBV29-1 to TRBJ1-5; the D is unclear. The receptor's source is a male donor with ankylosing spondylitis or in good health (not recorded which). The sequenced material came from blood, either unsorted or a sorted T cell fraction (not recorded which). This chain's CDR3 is CSVTLRGGNQPQHF. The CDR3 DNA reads TGCAGCGTAACCCTCCGAGGAGGCAATCAGCCCCAGCATTTT.